These 28 T cell receptor beta chains originate from one sample sequenced in a study of T cells expressing NK-cell markers. TCRdb re-called the 5' RACE reads and catalogs CDR3 proteins one per entry, DNA excluded. The listing contains over 150,000 distinct CDR3 sequences. The source material was blood T cells: a sorted CD56 or NKG2C T cell subset, CD4+ or CD8+ T cells, or bulk PBMC T cells (not recorded which). These receptor sequences come from a woman aged 45 to 65 in good health.

The chain recombines TRBV7-9 with TRBJ2-2. CDR3 length: 13 residues. Germline values: CDR1 SEHNR, CDR2 FQNEAQ (reference sequence). The CDR3 protein is CASSLVLGGELFF.

J is TRBJ2-3 and V is TRBV5-1; TCRdb's assignment of TRBD1 cannot be checked, as there is no DNA. Germline V gene lookup returns CDR1 SGHRS and CDR2 YFSETQ. The CDR3 covers 17 residues. CDR3 region: CASSLAEARGATDTQYF.

The V and J genes are TRBV5-6 and TRBJ2-6; the D gene TCRdb calls, TRBD2, cannot be checked with no DNA. There are 20 residues in the CDR3. Germline CDR1 SGHDT, CDR2 YYEEEE. This chain's CDR3 is CASSLKIGTLTLSGANVLTF.

The chain is built from TRBV19 and TRBJ1-2; no DNA is available, so the TRBD1 call from TCRdb remains unchecked. Germline-derived CDR1 and CDR2 are LNHDA and SQIVND (reference sequence). The CDR3 length is 12 residues. The CDR3 region is CASSRPGDGYTF.

CDR3 residues: CSARDSVAYNEQFF. The chain joins TRBV20-1 to TRBJ2-1. The CDR3 consists of 14 residues. Germline-derived CDR1 and CDR2 are DFQATT and SNEGSKA (reference sequence).

This chain connects TRBV14 to TRBJ2-7. This CDR3 region has 12 residues. Per the germline V gene, CDR1 is SGHDN and CDR2 is FVKESK. CDR3 region: CASSQVDSEQYF.

The genes are TRBV7-9 and TRBJ1-4; with no DNA, the TCRdb D assignment of TRBD1 cannot be verified. The CDR3 covers 15 residues. Germline lookup yields CDR1 SEHNR and CDR2 FQNEAQ (reference sequence). CDR3 loop: CASSLEWTEDEKLFF.

The CDR3: CASSFDRPGDEQFF. The chain has TRBV7-3 and TRBJ2-1; the D call of TRBD1 rests on TCRdb alone, since no DNA is present to check it. Germline V gives CDR1 SGHTA, CDR2 FQGTGA. There are 14 residues in the CDR3.

V usage is TRBV13 and J usage is TRBJ2-7; TCRdb names TRBD1, which stays unverified in the absence of DNA. The CDR3 contains 15 residues. CDR1 is PRHDT and CDR2 is FYEKMQ in the germline V gene (reference sequence). The CDR3 spells CASSPTGRDGYEQYF.

J is TRBJ2-1 and V is TRBV5-1; the D call of TRBD2 rests on TCRdb alone, since no DNA is present to check it. There are 16 residues in the CDR3. Looked up from germline, CDR1 is SGHRS and CDR2 is YFSETQ. This chain's CDR3 is CASSLSGRARHNEQFF.

The chain uses TRBV12-3 or TRBV12-4 and TRBJ1-1; checking the TCRdb D call of TRBD1 is not possible without DNA. The CDR3 loop spans 13 amino acids. The CDR3 loop is CASSSQGITEAFF.

The chain employs TRBV23-1 and TRBJ1-5; TCRdb gives TRBD1 as the D gene, but with no DNA this cannot be confirmed. TRBV23-1 counts as an open reading frame of uncertain function. CDR3 size: 15 residues. The CDR3 region is CASANRGQSNQPQHF.

The chain links TRBV4-1 to TRBJ2-5; TCRdb's D call, TRBD1, is unchecked because there is no DNA. Germline lookup yields CDR1 MGHRA and CDR2 YSYEKL. This CDR3 spans 15 amino acids. CDR3 residues: CASSQVSGQQETQYF.

This sequence joins TRBV10-3 and TRBJ2-7; the D call of TRBD1 rests on TCRdb alone, since no DNA is present to check it. The CDR3 is made up of 15 amino acids. The germline V gene encodes CDR1 ENHRY and CDR2 SYGVKD. CDR3 region: CAIEGGHGITYEQYF.

The chain links TRBV6-6 to TRBJ2-1; TCRdb returns TRBD2, unconfirmable since there is no DNA. Germline CDR1 MNHNY, CDR2 SVGAGI (reference sequence). There are 15 residues in the CDR3. The CDR3 loop reads CASSYSTSYEDEQFF.

The V gene is TRBV6-1, the J gene TRBJ2-7. Germline V gives CDR1 MNHNS, CDR2 SASEGT. The CDR3 spans 15 residues. The CDR3 is CASSELPLGSYEQYF.

J is TRBJ2-5 and V is TRBV12-5; the TCRdb D gene call, TRBD1, has no DNA to confirm it. CDR1 and CDR2 from the germline V gene are LGHNT and FRNRAP. This CDR3 contains 17 residues. This CDR3 is CASGLDALDRAKETQYF.

The chain combines TRBV7-9 with TRBJ1-1. This CDR3 contains 14 residues. The germline CDR1 and CDR2 sequences are SEHNR and FQNEAQ (reference sequence). CDR3 amino acids: CASSDTEGNTEAFF.

The chain is built from TRBV13 and TRBJ2-1; TCRdb outputs TRBD2, but without DNA this stays unchecked. Germline lookup yields CDR1 PRHDT and CDR2 FYEKMQ (reference sequence). This CDR3 contains 13 residues. This chain's CDR3 is CASSTSELEEQFF.

V gene TRBV7-7 combines with J gene TRBJ1-5. The CDR3 extends over 14 amino acids. From germline, CDR1 is SSHAT and CDR2 FNYEAQ (reference sequence). CDR3 loop: CASSLADRYQPQHF. Variable domain in full (rest from reference TRBV7-7 and TRBJ1-5): GAGVSQSPRYKVTKRGQDVTLRCDPISSHATLYWYQQALGQGPEFLTYFNYEAQPDKSGLPSDRFSAERPEGSISTLTIQRTEQRDSAMYRCASSLADRYQPQHFGDGTRLSIL.

The rearrangement joins TRBV5-1 to TRBJ2-1. Germline V gives CDR1 SGHRS, CDR2 YFSETQ. The CDR3 runs to 12 residues. The CDR3: CASSWGGGEQFF.

The CDR3 here is CASSLATGDTGELFF. This chain uses TRBV5-8 with TRBJ2-2; TCRdb picks TRBD1, but there is no DNA to check that call. CDR3 length: 15 amino acids. CDR1 SGHTS and CDR2 YDEGEE come from the germline V gene.

The chain has TRBV20-1 and TRBJ2-1; TCRdb picks TRBD2, but there is no DNA to check that call. Germline V gene lookup returns CDR1 DFQATT and CDR2 SNEGSKA (reference sequence). CDR3 size: 16 residues. CDR3 loop: CSARGLAGGLDNEQFF.

The gene calls are TRBV5-1 and TRBJ1-1; as DNA is missing, the TRBD1 call by TCRdb cannot be tested. The CDR3 is 14 amino acids. Germline CDR1 SGHRS, CDR2 YFSETQ. CDR3 protein: CASSLLGQRNEAFF. The variable domain in full, completed from reference TRBV5-1 and TRBJ1-1, reads KAGVTQTPRYLIKTRGQQVTLSCSPISGHRSVSWYQQTPGQGLQFLFEYFSETQRNKGNFPGRFSGRQFSNSRSEMNVSTLELGDSALYLCASSLLGQRNEAFFGQGTRLTVV.

This rearrangement joins TRBV7-9 to TRBJ2-2; the D gene TCRdb calls, TRBD1, cannot be checked with no DNA. The CDR3 is 17 amino acids. Germline CDR1 SEHNR, CDR2 FQNEAQ (reference sequence). The CDR3: CASSLTDRGRSGRELFF.

The V and J genes are TRBV5-1 and TRBJ1-4. The CDR3 runs to 13 residues. Germline CDR1 and CDR2: SGHRS and YFSETQ. The CDR3: CASSLWGNEKLFF.

This chain uses TRBV20-1 with TRBJ2-5; TCRdb's D call, TRBD2, is unchecked because there is no DNA. The CDR3 contains 16 residues. The germline V gene has CDR1 DFQATT and CDR2 SNEGSKA (reference sequence). The CDR3 is CSARSLAGEEEETQYF.

CDR3: CASSVGSGYGYTF. The chain carries TRBV27 and TRBJ1-2. The CDR3 runs 13 residues. Germline CDR1 and CDR2: MNHEY and SMNVEV (reference sequence).